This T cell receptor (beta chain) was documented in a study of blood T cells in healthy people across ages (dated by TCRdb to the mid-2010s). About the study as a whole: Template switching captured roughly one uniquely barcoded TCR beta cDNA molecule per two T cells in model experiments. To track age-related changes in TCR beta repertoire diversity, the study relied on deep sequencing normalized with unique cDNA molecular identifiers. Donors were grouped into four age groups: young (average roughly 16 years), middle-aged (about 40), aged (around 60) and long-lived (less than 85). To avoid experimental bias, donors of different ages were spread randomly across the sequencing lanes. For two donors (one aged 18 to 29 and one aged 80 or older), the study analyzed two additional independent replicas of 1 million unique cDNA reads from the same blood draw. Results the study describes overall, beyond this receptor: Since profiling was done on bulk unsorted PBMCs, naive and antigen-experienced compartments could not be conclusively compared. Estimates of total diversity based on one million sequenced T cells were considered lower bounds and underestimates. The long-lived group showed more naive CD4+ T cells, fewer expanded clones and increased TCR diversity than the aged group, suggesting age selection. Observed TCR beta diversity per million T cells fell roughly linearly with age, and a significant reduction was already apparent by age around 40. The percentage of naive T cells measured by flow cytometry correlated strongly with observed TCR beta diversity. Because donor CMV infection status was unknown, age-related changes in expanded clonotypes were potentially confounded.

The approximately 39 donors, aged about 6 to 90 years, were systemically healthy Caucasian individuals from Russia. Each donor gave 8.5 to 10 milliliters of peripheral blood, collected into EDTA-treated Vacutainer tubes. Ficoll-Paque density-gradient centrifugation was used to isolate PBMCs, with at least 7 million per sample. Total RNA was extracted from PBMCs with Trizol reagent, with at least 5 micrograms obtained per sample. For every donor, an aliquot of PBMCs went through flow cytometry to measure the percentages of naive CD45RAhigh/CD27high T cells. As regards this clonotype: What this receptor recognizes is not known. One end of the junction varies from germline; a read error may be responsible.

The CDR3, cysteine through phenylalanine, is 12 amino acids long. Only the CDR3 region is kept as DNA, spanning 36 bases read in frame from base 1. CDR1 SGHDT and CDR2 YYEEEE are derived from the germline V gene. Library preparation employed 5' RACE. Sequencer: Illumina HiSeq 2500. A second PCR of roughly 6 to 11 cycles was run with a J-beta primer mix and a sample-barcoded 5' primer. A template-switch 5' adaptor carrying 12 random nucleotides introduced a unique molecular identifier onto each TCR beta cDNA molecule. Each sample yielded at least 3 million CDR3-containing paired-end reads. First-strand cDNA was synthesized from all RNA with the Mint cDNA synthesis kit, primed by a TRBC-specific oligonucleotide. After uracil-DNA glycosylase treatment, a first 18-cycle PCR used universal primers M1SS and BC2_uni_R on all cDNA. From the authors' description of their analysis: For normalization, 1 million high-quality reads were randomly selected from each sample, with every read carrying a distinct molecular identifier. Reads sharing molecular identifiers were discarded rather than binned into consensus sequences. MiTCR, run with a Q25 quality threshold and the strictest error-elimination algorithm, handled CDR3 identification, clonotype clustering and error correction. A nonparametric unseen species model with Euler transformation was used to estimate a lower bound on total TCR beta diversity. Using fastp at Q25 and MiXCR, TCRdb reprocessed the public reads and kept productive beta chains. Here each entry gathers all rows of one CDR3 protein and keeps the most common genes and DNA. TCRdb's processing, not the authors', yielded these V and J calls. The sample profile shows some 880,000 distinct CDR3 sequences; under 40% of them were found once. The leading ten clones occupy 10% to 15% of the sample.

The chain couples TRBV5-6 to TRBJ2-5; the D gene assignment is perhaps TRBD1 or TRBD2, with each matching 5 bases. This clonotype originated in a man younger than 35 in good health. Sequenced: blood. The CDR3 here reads CPSSMGRSEQYF. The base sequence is TGTCCCAGCAGCATGGGACGGTCAGAGCAGTACTTC.